A single sample gave rise to the 22 T cell receptor beta chains below, sequenced in a study of blood T cell repertoires in COVID-19. TCRdb's copy holds only in-frame clones and misses some; the assay was immunoSEQ multiplex PCR. In the table there are 50,000 to 60,000 clones, about 89% of which are singletons. Sequencing was done on a sample of peripheral blood. These receptors were obtained from a human donor in a cohort sampled during active COVID-19.

The sample holds one count of this clone. For the CDR3, the DNA is TGTGCCAGCAGCTCTTACAGGGACCGCGGCTATGGCTACACCTTC. Protein: CASSSYRDRGYGYTF. The chain links TRBV5-6 to TRBJ1-2, with D perhaps TRBD1 (6 bases). The CDR3 has 15 residues. Per germline, CDR1 SGHDT and CDR2 YYEEEE. V lost 3 bases and J 4 bases, leaving 16 bases between the germline ends. Full variable domain (missing parts from reference TRBV5-6 and TRBJ1-2): DAGVTQSPTHLIKTRGQQVTLRCSPKSGHDTVSWYQQALGQGPQFIFQYYEEEERQRGNFPDRFSGHQFPNYSSELNVNALLLGDSALYLCASSSYRDRGYGYTFGSGTRLTVV.

The CDR3 region is CASSRTGYDYGYTF. The CDR3 DNA sequence: TGTGCCAGCAGTCGGACAGGGTACGACTATGGCTACACCTTC. The genes are TRBV2 and TRBJ1-2, with 8 bases fitting TRBD1. Per germline, CDR1 SNHLY and CDR2 FYNNEI. The CDR3 has 14 amino acids. Trimming at V came to 5 bases and at J to 3 bases, leaving 5 bases not matched to a gene. Together with reference TRBV2 and TRBJ1-2, the CDR3 gives the full variable domain: EPEVTQTPSHQVTQMGQEVILRCVPISNHLYFYWYRQILGQKVEFLVSFYNNEISEKSEIFDDQFSVERPDGSNFTLKIRSTKLEDSAMYFCASSRTGYDYGYTFGSGTRLTVV.

V is TRBV6-6 and J is TRBJ1-6; D gene ambiguous. CDR1 MNHNY and CDR2 SVGAGI come from the germline V gene (reference sequence). The V gene lost 5 bases and the J gene lost 1 base, with 12 bases spanning the gap. The CDR3 has 16 residues. Here the CDR3 reads CASSLPGWSYNSPLHF. The CDR3 DNA reads as TGTGCCAGCAGTCTTCCGGGGTGGTCCTATAATTCACCCCTCCACTTT.

The CDR3 sequence: CASSQYNTGGKTYEQYF. Written as DNA, the CDR3 is TGTGCCAGCAGCCAGTACAACACAGGGGGAAAAACCTACGAGCAGTACTTC. The chain recombines TRBV3-1 (or the pseudogene TRBV3-2) with TRBJ2-7; the match to TRBD1 covers 8 bases. Trimming took 3 bases from V and 2 from J; bases not matched to a gene: 12. The CDR3 covers 17 residues. Germline assignment: CDR1 LGHDT and CDR2 YNNKEL (reference sequence).

The chain has TRBV3-1 (or the pseudogene TRBV3-2) and TRBJ2-1; 12 positions match TRBD2. J lost 2 bases, V lost 4 bases, and 6 bases had no gene match. The CDR3 contains 17 residues. Germline CDR1 and CDR2: LGHDT and YNNKEL (reference sequence). This chain's CDR3 is CASSLSSGGAPYNEQFF. In nucleotides, the CDR3 is TGTGCCAGCAGCCTCTCTAGCGGGGGGGCCCCCTACAATGAGCAGTTCTTC.

The V gene is TRBV4-1, the J gene TRBJ2-3; 9 nucleotides line up with TRBD1. With 0 bases clipped from V and 6 bases from J, the junction kept 7 bases outside the gene matches. The CDR3 is 16 residues long. Per the germline V gene, CDR1 is MGHRA and CDR2 is YSYEKL. CDR3: CASSQDRGTGSDTQYF. Written as DNA, the CDR3 is TGCGCCAGCAGCCAAGATCGGGGGACAGGGTCCGATACGCAGTATTTT.

This clone was seen only once. The V gene is TRBV25-1, the J gene TRBJ2-2; 8 bases align to TRBD2. The J segment lost 7 bases and the V segment lost 8 bases, leaving 12 bases of the junction unmatched. Germline values: CDR1 MGHDK, CDR2 SYGVNS. The CDR3 is made up of 15 amino acids. The CDR3 nucleotides are TGTGCCAGCGAGAGCACCAGCGGGAGAGTCGGGGAGCTGTTTTTT. Protein product: CASESTSGRVGELFF.

The CDR3 DNA follows: TGTGCCAGCAGCCGATCGCCACAGAGCTCTGGAAACACCATATATTTT. Translating gives CASSRSPQSSGNTIYF. The chain has TRBV6-6 and TRBJ1-3; D unclear. This CDR3 has 16 amino acids. CDR1 is MNHNY, CDR2 SVGAGI, per germline (reference sequence). V lost 6 bases, J lost 0 bases, and 15 bases lay in between.

V gene TRBV11-2 combines with J gene TRBJ2-2, with a tentative D call TRBD1 (6 bases). The CDR3 consists of 16 residues. In germline, CDR1 is SGHAT, CDR2 FQNNGV. The V end was cut by 3 bases, the J end by 3 bases, with 14 bases between. CDR3 nucleotide sequence: TGTGCCAGCAGCTTCGGACAGTCAGGGGACACCGGGGAGCTGTTTTTT. Residues: CASSFGQSGDTGELFF.

The chain joins TRBV10-3 to TRBJ1-2; D is possibly TRBD1 (5 bases). The CDR3 has 16 residues. Germline values: CDR1 ENHRY, CDR2 SYGVKD. Trimming removed 2 bases from V and 6 bases from J, with 19 bases in between. CDR3 nucleotide sequence: TGTGCCATCAGTGAGCCCGGAGGGGCAAGGAGGGATGGCTACACCTTC. Translating gives CAISEPGGARRDGYTF.

This chain connects TRBV29-1 to TRBJ1-1; D unresolved. Germline CDR1 SQVTM, CDR2 ANQGSEA. V was shortened by 4 bases and J by 2 bases, with 8 bases between the two germline ends. This CDR3 region has 12 residues. The CDR3 loop reads CSVGSGNTEAFF. CDR3 DNA sequence: TGCAGCGTTGGGTCGGGTAACACTGAAGCTTTCTTT.

This chain uses TRBV12-3 or TRBV12-4 with TRBJ2-7, with a weak D call TRBD2 (5 bases). The CDR3 is 12 amino acids. The V gene lost 8 bases and the J gene lost 6 bases, with 14 bases spanning the gap. CDR3 sequence (DNA): TGTGCCAGCCTCCCGCGACTAAGCGAGCAGTACGTC. It yields the protein CASLPRLSEQYV.

V gene TRBV12-3 or TRBV12-4 combines with J gene TRBJ1-5; D is unresolved. Trimming cost V 1 base and J 4 bases, with 2 bases left between them. CDR3 length equals 12 residues. The CDR3 DNA reads as TGTGCCAGCAGTTTAGTAAATCAGCCCCAGCATTTT. The encoded protein is CASSLVNQPQHF.

The chain is built from TRBV7-3 and TRBJ2-3; 8 positions agree with TRBD2. Germline lookup yields CDR1 SGHTA and CDR2 FQGTGA. CDR3 length: 15 residues. The V and J ends lost 4 bases and 0 bases, in that order; junction bases with no gene match: 3. In nucleotides, the CDR3 is TGTGCCAGCAGCTACCGGGGGGGTAGCACAGATACGCAGTATTTT. Translated, it gives CASSYRGGSTDTQYF.

This rearrangement joins TRBV2 to TRBJ1-2; 8 nucleotides match TRBD1. This CDR3 has 12 amino acids. Trimming cost V 5 bases and J 8 bases; bases outside gene matches: 4. Per the germline V gene, CDR1 is SNHLY and CDR2 is FYNNEI. The chain's CDR3 is CASSRTGNGYTF. The CDR3 nucleotides are TGTGCCAGCAGTCGGACAGGGAACGGCTACACCTTC. Together with reference TRBV2 and TRBJ1-2, the CDR3 gives the full variable domain: EPEVTQTPSHQVTQMGQEVILRCVPISNHLYFYWYRQILGQKVEFLVSFYNNEISEKSEIFDDQFSVERPDGSNFTLKIRSTKLEDSAMYFCASSRTGNGYTFGSGTRLTVV.

The CDR3 sequence is CASCTGGSVNEQFF. CDR3 DNA sequence: TGTGCCAGCTGTACAGGGGGAAGCGTTAATGAGCAGTTCTTC. J is TRBJ2-1 and V is TRBV2, with 8 bases that match TRBD1. With V trimmed by 8 bases and J by 7 bases, 10 bases remained unmatched. The CDR3 contains 14 residues. CDR1 is SNHLY, CDR2 FYNNEI, per germline.

The chain links TRBV19 to TRBJ2-7; TRBD2 is a possible D gene (6 bases). The CDR3 is 14 amino acids. CDR1 is LNHDA, CDR2 SQIVND, per germline (reference sequence). Trimming pared 3 bases from V and 2 bases from J, leaving 11 bases between. The CDR3 loop reads CASSMRTGAYEQYF. The CDR3, as DNA: TGTGCCAGTAGTATGAGGACGGGAGCCTACGAGCAGTACTTC. Drawing the rest from reference TRBV19 and TRBJ2-7, the complete variable domain is DGGITQSPKYLFRKEGQNVTLSCEQNLNHDAMYWYRQDPGQGLRLIYYSQIVNDFQKGDIAEGYSVSREKKESFPLTVTSAQKNPTAFYLCASSMRTGAYEQYFGPGTRLTVT.

This chain joins TRBV5-5 and TRBJ1-5; possibly TRBD1 for D (6 bases). Trimming pared 4 bases from V and 3 bases from J, leaving 20 bases between. There are 17 residues in the CDR3. Germline CDR1 and CDR2: SGHKS and YYEKEE (reference sequence). DNA for the CDR3: TGTGCCAGCAGCCCTGGGACTACGGGGGCCCCCAATCAGCCCCAGCATTTT. Translated, it gives CASSPGTTGAPNQPQHF.

V and J are TRBV19 and TRBJ1-6; D is perhaps TRBD1 (6 bases). Trimming cost V 10 bases and J 7 bases, with 20 bases left between them. From germline, CDR1 is LNHDA and CDR2 SQIVND (reference sequence). The CDR3 runs to 15 residues. CDR3 loop: CATQARAGENSPLHF. CDR3 nucleotides: TGTGCCACTCAAGCTCGGGCAGGGGAAAATTCACCCCTCCACTTT.

This chain joins TRBV27 and TRBJ1-5, with D possibly TRBD1 on 5 matching bases. CDR1 and CDR2 (germline): MNHEY, SMNVEV (reference sequence). Trimming took off 5 bases at V and 2 bases at J, with 16 bases between the two ends. The CDR3 is made up of 16 amino acids. The CDR3 nucleotides are TGTGCCAGCAGTCCCTCAGGGAAAGGGGGCAATCAGCCCCAGCATTTT. It is translated as CASSPSGKGGNQPQHF.

This chain joins TRBV4-3 and TRBJ2-7, with 10 bases fitting TRBD1. CDR1 and CDR2 (germline): LGHNA, YSLEER. V lost 0 bases and J lost 6; bases outside the gene matches: 14. There are 18 residues in the CDR3. CDR3 sequence reads: CASSQDSSLDRGPGEQYV. Written as DNA, the CDR3 is TGCGCCAGCAGCCAAGATTCCAGTTTAGACAGGGGGCCGGGCGAGCAGTACGTC.

This rearrangement joins TRBV23-1 to TRBJ2-3, with TRBD2 matching 15 bases. TRBV23-1 is labeled an ORF, and its function is uncertain. V dropped 5 bases and J dropped 2; count of bases not matched to a gene: 14. CDR3 length equals 20 residues. This CDR3 reads CASSTRPGTSGRNDTDTQYF. CDR3 in DNA: TGCGCCAGCAGTACTCGTCCCGGGACTAGCGGGAGGAACGACACAGATACGCAGTATTTT.